The 14 T cell receptor beta chains given below trace back to one sample, sequenced in a study of T cell responses to AZD1222 COVID-19 vaccine. The assay was immunoSEQ multiplex PCR, and TCRdb's table has in-frame clones only and misses some. The sample lists about 100,000 clones, less than 90% occurring once. Material: peripheral blood, obtained on day 0 of AZD1222 vaccination. The source of these receptors is an adult in good health.

This clone has only one observation. J is TRBJ1-1 and V is TRBV7-9; the D is unclear. The V gene's germline CDR1 is SEHNR and CDR2 FQNEAQ (reference sequence). The CDR3 consists of 15 residues. Trimming shortened V by 2 bases and J by 1 base, and 11 bases separated the two germline ends. In DNA form, the CDR3 reads TGTGCCAGCAGCTTATTAGGTTGGGGGAACACTGAAGCTTTCTTT. It codes for CASSLLGWGNTEAFF. Full variable domain (remainder filled in from reference TRBV7-9 and TRBJ1-1): DTGVSQNPRHKITKRGQNVTFRCDPISEHNRLYWYRQTLGQGPEFLTYFQNEAQLEKSRLLSDRFSAERPKGSFSTLEIQRTEQGDSAMYLCASSLLGWGNTEAFFGQGTRLTVV.

This chain joins TRBV3-1 (or the pseudogene TRBV3-2) and TRBJ2-7, with 12 bases aligning to TRBD2. Germline V lookup: CDR1 LGHDT, CDR2 YNNKEL (reference sequence). The CDR3 spans 17 residues. The trim removed 5 bases at V and 5 bases at J, leaving 13 bases unmatched. For the CDR3, the DNA is TGTGCCAGCAGCTACAGTACGCTCAGACTAGCGGGAGACGAGCAGTACTTC. Translated, it gives CASSYSTLRLAGDEQYF.

This clone was found a few times. Within the sample, other DNA sequences also encode this same CDR3. V and J are TRBV3-1 (or the pseudogene TRBV3-2) and TRBJ2-3, with 11 positions matching TRBD2. V trimming: 1 base; J trimming: 2 bases; junction bases outside the gene matches: 2. CDR1 is LGHDT and CDR2 is YNNKEL in the germline V gene (reference sequence). There are 16 residues in the CDR3. DNA for the CDR3: TGTGCCAGCAGCCAAGTTAGCGGGGGGGCCACAGATACGCAGTATTTT. Translated, it gives CASSQVSGGATDTQYF.

The chain uses TRBV5-1 and TRBJ2-2; D possibly corresponds to TRBD2 (5 bases). The V end was cut by 3 bases, the J end by 4 bases, with 13 bases between. Germline CDR1 reads SGHRS; CDR2 reads YFSETQ. The CDR3 is 15 amino acids. The CDR3 loop reads CASSSSGGATGELFF. As DNA, the CDR3 is TGCGCCAGCAGCTCGAGCGGCGGAGCCACCGGGGAGCTGTTTTTT.

This rearrangement joins TRBV20-1 to TRBJ2-7; D is uncertain. CDR1 is DFQATT, CDR2 SNEGSKA, per germline (reference sequence). CDR3 length: 11 residues. DNA of the CDR3: TGCGGGGTAGGAAATTCCTACGAGCAGTACTTC. Translation: CGVGNSYEQYF.

This rearrangement joins TRBV27 to TRBJ1-3; unclear D gene. Between the trimmed V and J ends, which lost 6 bases and 0 bases, there was a span of 6 bases. The CDR3 runs to 13 residues. CDR1 MNHEY and CDR2 SMNVEV come from the germline V gene (reference sequence). In nucleotides, the CDR3 is TGTGCCAGCAGGATGGCCTCTGGAAACACCATATATTTT. It encodes CASRMASGNTIYF.

The rearrangement joins TRBV5-1 to TRBJ2-5, with TRBD1 matching over 11 bases. The germline CDR1 and CDR2 sequences are SGHRS and YFSETQ. The J segment lost 5 bases and the V segment lost 4 bases, leaving 4 bases of the junction unmatched. This CDR3 spans 14 amino acids. The CDR3 nucleotides read TGCGCCAGCAGCCGGACAGGGGGCGGTGAGACCCAGTACTTC. This codes for CASSRTGGGETQYF.

This clone has a handful of counts. For the CDR3, the DNA is TGTGCCAGCAGGGGACAGGGAGGGCAGCCCCAGCATTTT. Translated: CASRGQGGQPQHF. The V gene is TRBV28, the J gene TRBJ1-5; 9 positions agree with TRBD1. CDR3 length equals 13 residues. Germline CDR1 is MDHEN and CDR2 is SYDVKM. V lost 6 bases, J lost 7 bases, and 4 bases stayed unmatched.

This rearrangement joins TRBV7-8 to TRBJ2-7, with 7 bases aligning to TRBD1. CDR1 is SGHVS, CDR2 FQNEAQ, per germline. CDR3 size: 13 residues. V lost 5 bases and J lost 4; bases outside the gene matches: 5. CDR3 region: CASSKDRRYEQYF. CDR3 in DNA: TGTGCCAGCAGCAAGGACAGGCGTTACGAGCAGTACTTC. Looking up the rest from reference TRBV7-8 and TRBJ2-7 gives the full variable domain: GAGVSQSPRYKVAKRGQDVALRCDPISGHVSLFWYQQALGQGPEFLTYFQNEAQLDKSGLPSDRFFAERPEGSVSTLKIQRTQQEDSAVYLCASSKDRRYEQYFGPGTRLTVT.

This chain connects TRBV5-6 to TRBJ2-3; maybe TRBD1 (7 bases). Trimming cost V 4 bases and J 6 bases, with 21 bases left between them. The CDR3 loop spans 16 amino acids. Per the germline V gene, CDR1 is SGHDT and CDR2 is YYEEEE. The CDR3 DNA reads TGTGCCAGCAGCCCCCCGGGACAGATGGGGGGCGATACGCAGTATTTT. This translates into CASSPPGQMGGDTQYF.

The chain links TRBV27 to TRBJ1-5; possibly TRBD1 for D (6 bases). CDR3 length: 15 residues. CDR1 MNHEY and CDR2 SMNVEV come from the germline V gene (reference sequence). V was shortened by 5 bases and J by 4 bases, with 15 bases between the two germline ends. The CDR3 DNA reads TGTGCCAGCAGTCCCCTCGACAGGCCAAATCAGCCCCAGCATTTT. It yields the protein CASSPLDRPNQPQHF.

The genes are TRBV18 and TRBJ1-1, with 10 positions matching TRBD1. This CDR3 region has 12 residues. Trimming at V came to 3 bases and at J to 10 bases, leaving 2 bases not matched to a gene. CDR1 and CDR2 (germline): KGHSH, LQKENI. For the CDR3, the DNA is TGTGCCAGCTCACCCGACAGGGGGCTAGCTTTCTTT. The encoded protein is CASSPDRGLAFF.

The V and J genes are TRBV2 and TRBJ1-1; D might be TRBD1 (5 bases). The V and J ends lost 8 bases and 4 bases respectively, with 17 bases between them. This CDR3 has 14 residues. Germline CDR1 and CDR2: SNHLY and FYNNEI. The CDR3 DNA is TGTGCCAGCTCGGAATCCATGGGGGGCACTGAAGCTTTCTTT. Protein: CASSESMGGTEAFF.

J is TRBJ1-2 and V is TRBV18; D unresolved. Germline values: CDR1 KGHSH, CDR2 LQKENI. Trimming took off 2 bases at V and 6 bases at J, with 7 bases between the two ends. This CDR3 contains 12 residues. The CDR3 loop reads CASSPKQNGYTF. CDR3 sequence (DNA): TGTGCCAGCTCACCAAAGCAGAATGGCTACACCTTC. Variable domain in full (rest from reference TRBV18 and TRBJ1-2): NAGVMQNPRHLVRRRGQEARLRCSPMKGHSHVYWYRQLPEEGLKFMVYLQKENIIDESGMPKERFSAEFPKEGPSILRIQQVVRGDSAAYFCASSPKQNGYTFGSGTRLTVV.